Below, 25 T cell receptor beta chains from the same sample are listed, as sequenced in a study of cytomegalovirus exposure and HLA in healthy donors. This PCR relied on a set of 60 Vbeta primers and 13 Jbeta primers. Generated by immunoSEQ multiplex PCR, the TCRdb table keeps only in-frame clones and is missing some. The data contain 120,000 or so clones, around 75% of them seen just once; the ten biggest clones take up under 9.5%. Sequences were obtained from PBMCs. The source is a woman aged 45-65 years in good health and CMV-seropositive.

V is TRBV25-1 and J is TRBJ1-6, with D uncertain. V was pared by 2 bases and J by 5 bases, with 4 bases between. The CDR3 length is 13 residues. Germline V gene data show CDR1 as MGHDK and CDR2 as SYGVNS. The CDR3: CASSEQDNSPLHF. CDR3 coding DNA: TGTGCCAGCAGTGAACAGGATAATTCACCCCTCCACTTT.

This CDR3 is CASSYVRESMNTEAFF. CDR3 coding DNA: TGTGCCAGCAGTTACGTACGGGAATCGATGAACACTGAAGCTTTCTTT. The chain carries TRBV6-5 and TRBJ1-1; no clear D. The germline V gene encodes CDR1 MNHEY and CDR2 SVGAGI. The CDR3 has 16 residues. Trimming took 2 bases from V and 0 from J, leaving 13 bases between them.

Comments on this clone: The same CDR3 also results from other DNA sequences found in this sample. The gene calls are TRBV19 and TRBJ1-4, with TRBD1 matching over 7 bases. The CDR3 runs 14 residues. The germline V gene has CDR1 LNHDA and CDR2 SQIVND (reference sequence). With V trimmed by 10 bases and J by 4 bases, 9 bases remained unmatched. The CDR3 loop is CATGRGLGNEKLFF. Here the CDR3 DNA reads TGTGCCACCGGGAGGGGGCTCGGTAATGAAAAACTGTTTTTT.

The genes are TRBV7-9 and TRBJ2-6; 7 bases map to TRBD2. CDR3 size: 16 residues. Germline loops: CDR1 SEHNR, CDR2 FQNEAQ (reference sequence). The trim removed 1 base at V and 2 bases at J, leaving 2 bases unmatched. As DNA, the CDR3 is TGTGCCAGCAGCTTAGGGGGGGGACCTGGGGCCAACGTCCTGACTTTC. Its translation: CASSLGGGPGANVLTF.

This clone came up many times. This rearrangement joins TRBV6-6 to TRBJ1-5, with D uncertain. V shed 6 bases and J shed 2 bases, with 11 bases lying between them. This CDR3 contains 14 residues. Per the germline V gene, CDR1 is MNHNY and CDR2 is SVGAGI (reference sequence). CDR3: CASSLDGRNQPQHF. The CDR3 DNA is TGTGCCAGCAGCCTCGATGGCCGCAATCAGCCCCAGCATTTT.

This clone was observed a few times. This chain links TRBV6-1 with TRBJ1-1; D gene ambiguous. V shed 6 bases and J shed 4 bases, with 12 bases lying between them. The CDR3 consists of 13 residues. Germline V CDR1 and CDR2: MNHNS, SASEGT. CDR3 protein: CASSELGFTEAFF. As DNA, the CDR3 is TGTGCCAGCAGCGAGCTAGGTTTCACTGAAGCTTTCTTT.

This clone was observed a handful of times. This chain links TRBV7-9 with TRBJ2-2; D not resolved. Looked up from germline, CDR1 is SEHNR and CDR2 is FQNEAQ (reference sequence). Trimming left V 5 bases short and J 6 bases short, with 16 bases between. The CDR3 extends over 15 amino acids. The DNA for the CDR3 is TGTGCCAGCAGCCCCTTAATACCAGGTGCCGGGGAGCTGTTTTTT. This encodes CASSPLIPGAGELFF.

This rearrangement joins TRBV5-1 to TRBJ2-7; weak D call: TRBD1 (8 bases). Deletions cut 4 bases from V and 3 bases from J, with 17 bases between. This CDR3 contains 15 residues. Germline V gives CDR1 SGHRS, CDR2 YFSETQ. The CDR3 DNA is TGCGCCAGCAGCCCCGGGGAGGGGACAGGCTACGAGCAGTACTTC. The encoded protein is CASSPGEGTGYEQYF.

The V gene is TRBV7-8, the J gene TRBJ2-1; a possible D gene is TRBD2 (7 bases). Trimming pared 5 bases from V and 15 bases from J, leaving 17 bases between. The CDR3 contains 12 residues. From germline, CDR1 is SGHVS and CDR2 FQNEAQ. The DNA of the CDR3 is TGTGCCAGCAGCCGCAGCGGGACATCTCTGTTCTTC. Translation: CASSRSGTSLFF.

The V gene is TRBV19, the J gene TRBJ1-5; tentatively, D is TRBD1 (5 bases). Trimming left V 6 bases short and J 5 bases short, with 17 bases between. CDR3 length equals 15 residues. The V gene's germline CDR1 is LNHDA and CDR2 SQIVND (reference sequence). CDR3 in DNA: TGTGCCAGTAGCAGCGTAGTTAGGGGCGATCAGCCCCAGCATTTT. Its translation: CASSSVVRGDQPQHF.

The table lists this clone with a few counts. This sequence joins TRBV19 and TRBJ1-1; 8 bases fit TRBD1. CDR1 is LNHDA and CDR2 is SQIVND in the germline V gene (reference sequence). This CDR3 has 16 amino acids. J gave up 0 bases and V 5 bases, and 8 bases lay outside the gene matches. CDR3 loop: CASSDRGKYVNTEAFF. The CDR3 bases are TGTGCCAGTAGTGACAGGGGAAAATACGTGAACACTGAAGCTTTCTTT.

The chain combines TRBV4-1 with TRBJ2-2; D possibly corresponds to TRBD1 (6 bases). Trimming took 2 bases from V and 4 from J, leaving 11 bases between them. Germline V CDR1 and CDR2: MGHRA, YSYEKL. There are 15 residues in the CDR3. CDR3 nucleotide sequence: TGCGCCAGCAGCCAACTGGCAGGGGTCACCGGGGAGCTGTTTTTT. Encoded protein: CASSQLAGVTGELFF.

This rearrangement joins TRBV9 to TRBJ2-2; D remains unclear. The CDR3 consists of 14 residues. V shed 0 bases and J shed 3 bases, with 6 bases lying between them. The germline V gene has CDR1 SGDLS and CDR2 YYNGEE. Written as DNA, the CDR3 is TGTGCCAGCAGCGTAGCCCCGTACACCGGGGAGCTGTTTTTT. It codes for CASSVAPYTGELFF.

The chain carries TRBV27 and TRBJ2-1, with 12 bases fitting TRBD2. V lost 4 bases, J lost 8 bases, and 9 bases stayed unmatched. The germline V gene encodes CDR1 MNHEY and CDR2 SMNVEV (reference sequence). This CDR3 is 16 amino acids long. CDR3 bases: TGTGCCAGCAGTTCGCCTAGCGGGGGGGTATGGGATGAGCAGTTCTTC. Translated, it gives CASSSPSGGVWDEQFF.

V and J are TRBV4-1 and TRBJ2-1, with 9 nucleotides matching TRBD2. The germline gives CDR1 MGHRA, CDR2 YSYEKL. This CDR3 has 20 amino acids. The junction had 13 bases not matched to a gene; V was cut back by 1 base and J by 0 bases. This CDR3 reads CASSQVSWASGVSSYNEQFF. The CDR3 DNA reads as TGCGCCAGCAGCCAAGTGTCCTGGGCTAGCGGGGTCAGCTCCTACAATGAGCAGTTCTTC.

The chain couples TRBV30 to TRBJ1-2; D unclear. CDR1 is GTSNPN, CDR2 SVGIG, per germline (reference sequence). The V end lost 0 bases, the J end lost 0 bases, and 11 bases lay between the germline ends. There are 15 residues in the CDR3. The CDR3, as DNA: TGTGCCTGGAGTGTATTTACAGAAACTAACTATGGCTACACCTTC. Its translation is CAWSVFTETNYGYTF.

This chain links TRBV19 with TRBJ1-2; no firm D call. There are 15 residues in the CDR3. Germline-derived CDR1 and CDR2 are LNHDA and SQIVND (reference sequence). V shed 1 base and J shed 2 bases, with 11 bases lying between them. CDR3 sequence: CASSIGAVTNYGYTF. As DNA, the CDR3 is TGTGCCAGTAGTATAGGAGCGGTCACCAACTATGGCTACACCTTC.

The chain combines TRBV7-9 with TRBJ2-7; maybe TRBD1 (6 bases). Germline CDR1 and CDR2: SEHNR and FQNEAQ (reference sequence). This CDR3 contains 15 residues. Trimming pared 5 bases from V and 0 bases from J, leaving 14 bases between. The CDR3 here is CASSLQGHSSYEQYF. CDR3 nucleotide sequence: TGTGCCAGCAGCCTACAGGGCCATAGCTCCTACGAGCAGTACTTC.

The chain uses TRBV4-3 and TRBJ1-4, with TRBD1 identical over 7 bases. CDR1 is LGHNA, CDR2 YSLEER, per germline. Germline trimming cut 0 bases from V and 8 bases from J; bases unmatched to any gene: 6. The CDR3 spans 15 residues. The CDR3 is CASSQDTGVWEKLFF. CDR3 nucleotides: TGCGCCAGCAGCCAAGATACAGGGGTTTGGGAAAAACTGTTTTTT.

The genes are TRBV15 and TRBJ2-3, with 12 bases lining up with TRBD2. V shed 3 bases, J shed 1 base, and the junction held 2 bases outside the gene matches. Per germline, CDR1 LNHNV and CDR2 YYDKDF (reference sequence). The CDR3 consists of 16 residues. CDR3 loop: CATSSGLAGRTDTQYF. CDR3 bases: TGTGCCACCAGCAGCGGACTAGCGGGACGCACAGATACGCAGTATTTT.

CDR3: CASSLGLRGRFGNTIYF. The CDR3 DNA reads TGTGCCAGCAGCTTAGGGCTGCGGGGGAGATTTGGAAACACCATATATTTT. The chain is built from TRBV7-6 and TRBJ1-3, with TRBD1 as a possible D gene (5 bases). The CDR3 sequence is 17 residues long. From germline, CDR1 is SGHVS and CDR2 FNYEAQ. V was clipped by 1 base and J by 3 bases, with 16 bases between them.

This clone was picked up a small number of times. The chain employs TRBV6-4 and TRBJ2-7, with 9 positions matching TRBD1. Trimming took 6 bases from V and 4 from J; bases not matched to a gene: 10. This CDR3 has 15 residues. The germline gives CDR1 MRHNA, CDR2 SNTAGT. CDR3 nucleotides: TGTGCCAGCAGCCCCCGGGACAGGGACCATTACGAGCAGTACTTC. Protein sequence: CASSPRDRDHYEQYF.

This clone has just a few counts. The rearrangement joins TRBV5-4 to TRBJ2-2; tentatively, D is TRBD1 (5 bases). V lost 0 bases to trimming and J lost 4 bases, with 7 bases between them. Germline V lookup: CDR1 SGHNT, CDR2 YYREEE (reference sequence). The length of the CDR3 is 14 residues. In nucleotides, the CDR3 is TGTGCCAGCAGCTTGGCCAGGGTCACCGGGGAGCTGTTTTTT. It codes for CASSLARVTGELFF.

The V gene is TRBV19, the J gene TRBJ2-1, with TRBD2 matching over 7 bases. CDR3 length equals 15 residues. Trimming removed 4 bases from V and 1 base from J; junction bases left unmatched: 4. Germline V gene data show CDR1 as LNHDA and CDR2 as SQIVND (reference sequence). The CDR3 region is CASSNAGGSYNEQFF. CDR3 bases: TGTGCCAGTAGTAATGCCGGGGGGTCCTACAATGAGCAGTTCTTC.

Only a few counts were recorded for this clone. This rearrangement joins TRBV6-5 to TRBJ1-2; 9 positions match TRBD1. Losses at the gene ends were 5 bases for V and 6 bases for J; bases not matched to a gene: 10. Germline values: CDR1 MNHEY, CDR2 SVGAGI. The CDR3 loop spans 15 amino acids. CDR3 in amino acids: CASSRDREVRDGYTF. The DNA of the CDR3 is TGTGCCAGCAGTCGGGACAGGGAAGTGCGGGATGGCTACACCTTC.